These 9 T cell receptor beta chains were sequenced from one sample in a study of cytomegalovirus exposure and HLA in healthy donors. Both 60 Vbeta primers and 13 Jbeta primers went into the PCR. Sequenced by immunoSEQ multiplex PCR; TCRdb stores in-frame clones only, minus some. The sample lists approximately 170,000 clones, around 80% occurring once. The sequenced sample consisted of PBMCs. The receptors come from a man between 35 and 55 years old in good health and CMV-seronegative.

The chain joins TRBV4-1 to TRBJ1-4, with D tentatively TRBD1 (5 bases). Trimming left V 4 bases short and J 8 bases short, with 17 bases between. Germline CDR1 MGHRA, CDR2 YSYEKL. CDR3 length: 15 amino acids. DNA for the CDR3: TGCGCCAGCAGCCCGCAATCTAGGGGTCAAGAAAAACTGTTTTTT. Translation gives CASSPQSRGQEKLFF.

A remark on this clone: The junction does not match germline at one end; this may be a read error. The J gene is TRBJ2-1, the V gene TRBV15, with 8 bases fitting TRBD2. Germline CDR1 LNHNV, CDR2 YYDKDF (reference sequence). The CDR3 contains 13 residues. The CDR3 region has the DNA TGTGCCACCAGCTCCCGCCCGGGGGGGCGTGGAATCTTC. Its translation: CATSSRPGGRGIF.

The gene calls are TRBV2 and TRBJ1-2; D uncertain. The CDR3 sequence is 13 residues long. Deletions cut 3 bases from V and 4 bases from J, with 9 bases between. Germline values: CDR1 SNHLY, CDR2 FYNNEI. The CDR3 DNA sequence: TGTGCCAGCAGTGAGGGCCAAACCTATGGCTACACCTTC. Amino acid sequence: CASSEGQTYGYTF.

The chain links TRBV2 to TRBJ2-1; 13 bases match TRBD2. The germline V gene encodes CDR1 SNHLY and CDR2 FYNNEI. Losses at the gene ends were 6 bases for V and 1 base for J; bases not matched to a gene: 0. This CDR3 contains 15 residues. Written as DNA, the CDR3 is TGTGCCAGCAGGACTAGCGGGAGGTCCTACAATGAGCAGTTCTTC. This translates into CASRTSGRSYNEQFF.

This clone came up once. This chain connects TRBV7-9 to TRBJ2-1, with 10 bases lining up with TRBD2. The germline V gene has CDR1 SEHNR and CDR2 FQNEAQ (reference sequence). The CDR3 sequence is 17 residues long. Trimming removed 5 bases from V and 8 bases from J; junction bases left unmatched: 15. The CDR3 reads CASSTLPTSGKGDEQFF. The CDR3 nucleotides read TGTGCCAGCAGCACCCTTCCCACTAGCGGGAAGGGGGATGAGCAGTTCTTC.

Details on this clone: Germline and junction disagree at one end, which may indicate a read error. The chain recombines TRBV7-9 with TRBJ2-2; D might be TRBD1 (5 bases). Germline V gene lookup returns CDR1 SEHNR and CDR2 FQNEAQ (reference sequence). This CDR3 has 14 residues. For the CDR3, the DNA is TGTTCCAGCAGCTTAGAAGGGGCCCCCGGGGAGCTGTTTTTT. It codes for CSSSLEGAPGELFF.

This clone occurred once. The chain couples TRBV28 to TRBJ1-2, with 10 bases that match TRBD1. From germline, CDR1 is MDHEN and CDR2 SYDVKM. The V gene end was trimmed by 4 bases and the J gene end by 5 bases; junction bases not matched to a gene: 10. The CDR3 loop spans 16 amino acids. The CDR3 sequence is CASSSGDRGWGYGYTF. In nucleotides, the CDR3 is TGTGCCAGCAGTTCAGGGGACAGGGGCTGGGGATATGGCTACACCTTC.

As concerns this clone: One end of the junction is discordant with germline, which a read error may explain. V gene TRBV29-1 combines with J gene TRBJ2-4; 8 bases agree with TRBD2. There are 15 residues in the CDR3. Germline CDR1 and CDR2: SQVTM and ANQGSEA. CDR3 DNA: TGCAGCGTTCGGGTTCTCGGGGGGGCCAAAAACAGTCAGTACTTC. It encodes CSVRVLGGAKNSQYF.

The chain recombines TRBV9 with TRBJ1-2; 9 positions match TRBD1. The CDR3 is made up of 14 amino acids. Trimming took 2 bases from V and 5 from J; bases not matched to a gene: 4. Germline V CDR1 and CDR2: SGDLS, YYNGEE. The CDR3: CASSVTGQGYGYTF. CDR3 DNA sequence: TGTGCCAGCAGCGTGACGGGACAGGGTTATGGCTACACCTTC.